Below are 6 T cell receptor beta chains sequenced from a single sample in a study of neoadjuvant nivolumab and ipilimumab in lung cancer. Using immunoSEQ multiplex PCR, the repertoire was profiled, and TCRdb retains in-frame clones only, with some absent. In the table there are 7,000 to 8,500 clones, more than 80% of which are singletons. The sequenced sample was tumor tissue, obtained after neoadjuvant nivolumab, alone or with ipilimumab, at or shortly before surgery. The receptors were gathered from an adult with non-small cell lung cancer.

The chain has TRBV4-3 and TRBJ2-3, with D hard to call. The CDR3 is 16 residues long. Germline V gene data show CDR1 as LGHNA and CDR2 as YSLEER. Trimming took 1 base from V and 2 from J, leaving 13 bases between them. For the CDR3, the DNA is TGCGCCAGCAGCCAAGGGGCGTGGGGTGTCACAGATACGCAGTATTTT. Encoded protein: CASSQGAWGVTDTQYF.

The CDR3 here is CASSYAGVDQPQHF. CDR3 coding DNA: TGTGCCAGCAGTTATGCCGGGGTGGATCAGCCCCAGCATTTT. This chain connects TRBV6-5 to TRBJ1-5; D is unresolved. Germline CDR1 is MNHEY and CDR2 is SVGAGI. The length of the CDR3 is 14 residues. V was cut by 3 bases and J by 5 bases, with 11 bases left in between.

The rearrangement uses TRBV18 and TRBJ1-1; a possible D gene is TRBD1 (5 bases). This CDR3 has 15 residues. V was cut by 7 bases and J by 3 bases, with 18 bases left in between. Germline V gives CDR1 KGHSH, CDR2 LQKENI. CDR3: CASFRAFIADTEAFF. DNA of the CDR3: TGTGCCAGCTTCAGGGCTTTCATAGCCGACACTGAAGCTTTCTTT.

The V and J genes are TRBV6-5 and TRBJ2-3; TRBD2 is a possible D gene (6 bases). Per the germline V gene, CDR1 is MNHEY and CDR2 is SVGAGI. V lost 4 bases and J lost 3, with 17 bases in between. The CDR3 length is 16 residues. CDR3 sequence reads: CASSSQRGGVTDTQYF. CDR3 DNA: TGTGCCAGCAGTTCTCAACGGGGCGGGGTAACAGATACGCAGTATTTT.

The CDR3 sequence is CAWGRPQRGGFEQFF. The CDR3 DNA reads as TGTGCCTGGGGCCGCCCCCAGCGGGGGGGATTTGAGCAGTTCTTC. This chain links TRBV30 with TRBJ2-1; 10 nucleotides match TRBD2. CDR3 size: 15 residues. V gave up 5 bases and J gave up 9 bases; unmatched junction bases: 13. Germline V gene data show CDR1 as GTSNPN and CDR2 as SVGIG (reference sequence).

V is TRBV6-1 and J is TRBJ2-4; TRBD2 is a possible D gene (6 bases). V lost 2 bases to trimming and J lost 6 bases, with 23 bases between them. Germline CDR1 is MNHNS and CDR2 is SASEGT. The CDR3 covers 18 residues. The CDR3 bases are TGTGCCAGCAGTGAAAAGGGACTGAACGCCAACTACCTAAACATTCAGTACTTC. Translation gives CASSEKGLNANYLNIQYF.